This T cell receptor beta chain came from a study of PD-L1 blockade in urothelial cancer. Study in general: Men with urothelial cancer arising in the bladder made up about nine tenths of the roughly 29 patients. The median number of T cells present in blood samples was around 150,000. Blood drawn 3 weeks (second dose) and 6 weeks after treatment start was analyzed.

Stated time point: pretreatment peripheral blood. Per-patient samples, pretreatment and on-treatment, numbered 1 to 8. V lost 0 bases to trimming and J lost 2 bases, with 14 bases between them. CDR3 length equals 17 residues. Germline CDR1 and CDR2: SGHNT and YYREEE (reference sequence). Profiling relied on immunoSEQ multiplex PCR, and the TCRdb table lists in-frame clones only, not all of them. The table shows about 50,000 clones, with 79% occurring only once. The chain is built from TRBV5-4 and TRBJ2-2, with a possible D match to TRBD2 (6 bases). The starting material was PBMCs, obtained around atezolizumab (anti-PD-L1) treatment. This TCR derives from a man aged 65 to 79 with urothelial cancer. CDR3 in amino acids: CASSLDRTSLNTGELFF. Here the CDR3 DNA reads TGTGCCAGCAGCTTGGACCGCACTAGCTTAAACACCGGGGAGCTGTTTTTT. Full variable domain (remainder filled in from reference TRBV5-4 and TRBJ2-2): ETGVTQSPTHLIKTRGQQVTLRCSSQSGHNTVSWYQQALGQGPQFIFQYYREEENGRGNFPPRFSGLQFPNYSSELNVNALELDDSALYLCASSLDRTSLNTGELFFGEGSRLTVL.